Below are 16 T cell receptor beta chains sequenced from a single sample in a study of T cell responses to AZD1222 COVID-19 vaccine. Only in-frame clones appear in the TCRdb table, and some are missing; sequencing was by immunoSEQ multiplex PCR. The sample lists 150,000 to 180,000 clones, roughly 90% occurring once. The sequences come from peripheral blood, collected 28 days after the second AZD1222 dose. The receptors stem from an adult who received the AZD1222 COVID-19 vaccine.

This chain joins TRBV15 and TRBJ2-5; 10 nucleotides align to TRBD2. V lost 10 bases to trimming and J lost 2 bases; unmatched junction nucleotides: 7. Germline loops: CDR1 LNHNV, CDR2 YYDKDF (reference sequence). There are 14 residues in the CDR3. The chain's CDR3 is CANRTSGIQETQYF. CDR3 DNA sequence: TGTGCCAATCGGACTAGCGGAATACAAGAGACCCAGTACTTC.

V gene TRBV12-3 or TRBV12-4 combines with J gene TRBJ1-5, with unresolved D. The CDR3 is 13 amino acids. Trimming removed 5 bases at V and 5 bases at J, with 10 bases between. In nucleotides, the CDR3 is TGTGCCAGCAGTAGGTTTTCGGATCAGCCCCAGCATTTT. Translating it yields CASSRFSDQPQHF.

CDR3 amino acids: CASKAAPNSYEQYF. CDR3 coding DNA: TGTGCCAGCAAAGCTGCGCCCAACTCCTACGAGCAGTACTTC. The chain couples TRBV7-2 to TRBJ2-7; no definite D call. Germline lookup yields CDR1 SGHTA and CDR2 FQGNSA. V lost 7 bases, J lost 0 bases, and 13 bases lay in between. The CDR3 sequence is 14 residues long.

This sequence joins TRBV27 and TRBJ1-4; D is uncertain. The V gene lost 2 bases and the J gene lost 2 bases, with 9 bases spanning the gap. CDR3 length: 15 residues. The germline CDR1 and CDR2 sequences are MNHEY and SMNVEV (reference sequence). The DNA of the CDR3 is TGTGCCAGCAGTTTAGAGATTGGCACTAATGAAAAACTGTTTTTT. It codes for CASSLEIGTNEKLFF.

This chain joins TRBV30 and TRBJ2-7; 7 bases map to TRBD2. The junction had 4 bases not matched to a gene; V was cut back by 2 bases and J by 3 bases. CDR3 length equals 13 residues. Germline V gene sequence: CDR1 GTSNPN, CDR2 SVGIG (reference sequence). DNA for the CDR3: TGTGCCTGGAGTTTTGGCGGGGGCTACGAGCAGTACTTC. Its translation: CAWSFGGGYEQYF.

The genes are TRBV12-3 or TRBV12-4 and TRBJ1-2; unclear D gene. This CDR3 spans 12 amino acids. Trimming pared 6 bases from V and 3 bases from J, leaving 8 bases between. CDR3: CASSPLHYGYTF. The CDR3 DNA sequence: TGTGCCAGCAGCCCCCTCCACTATGGCTACACCTTC.

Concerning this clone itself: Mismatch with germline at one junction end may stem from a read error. CDR3 DNA: TGTGCCAGCAGCACACTTACTTCAACTATTGAAAAACTGTTTTTT. Protein: CASSTLTSTIEKLFF. This sequence joins TRBV7-9 and TRBJ1-4; D is ambiguous. The germline V gene has CDR1 SEHNR and CDR2 FQNEAQ (reference sequence). The CDR3 covers 15 residues.

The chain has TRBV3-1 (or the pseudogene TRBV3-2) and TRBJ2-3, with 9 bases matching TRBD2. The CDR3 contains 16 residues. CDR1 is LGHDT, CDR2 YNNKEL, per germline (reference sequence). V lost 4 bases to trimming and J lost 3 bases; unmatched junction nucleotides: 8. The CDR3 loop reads CASSRVGLARTDTQYF. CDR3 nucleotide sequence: TGTGCCAGCAGCCGCGTAGGACTAGCGCGAACAGATACGCAGTATTTT.

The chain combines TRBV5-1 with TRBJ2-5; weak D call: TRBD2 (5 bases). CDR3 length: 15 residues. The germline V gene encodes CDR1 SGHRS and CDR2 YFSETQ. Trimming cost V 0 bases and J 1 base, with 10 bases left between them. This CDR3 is CASSLAVGVQETQYF. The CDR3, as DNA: TGCGCCAGCAGCTTGGCCGTGGGAGTCCAAGAGACCCAGTACTTC.

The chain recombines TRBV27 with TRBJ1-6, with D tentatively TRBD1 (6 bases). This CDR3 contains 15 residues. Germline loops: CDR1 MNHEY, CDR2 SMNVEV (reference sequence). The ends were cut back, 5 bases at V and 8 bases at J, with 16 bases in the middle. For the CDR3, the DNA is TGTGCCAGCAGTCCGAGACAGGTGGTGGATTCACCCCTCCACTTT. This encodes CASSPRQVVDSPLHF.

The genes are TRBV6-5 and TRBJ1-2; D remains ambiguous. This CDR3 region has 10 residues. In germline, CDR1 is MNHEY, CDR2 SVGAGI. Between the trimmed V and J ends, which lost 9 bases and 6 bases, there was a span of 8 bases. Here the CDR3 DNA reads TGTGCCAGGATTCGACATGGCTACACCTTC. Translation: CARIRHGYTF.

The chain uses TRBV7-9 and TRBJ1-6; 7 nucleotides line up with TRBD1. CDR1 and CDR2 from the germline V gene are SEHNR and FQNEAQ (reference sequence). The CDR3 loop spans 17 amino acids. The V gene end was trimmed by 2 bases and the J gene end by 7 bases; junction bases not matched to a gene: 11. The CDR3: CASSLFRDSIENSPLHF. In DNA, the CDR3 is TGTGCCAGCAGCTTATTTAGGGACAGTATTGAGAATTCACCCCTCCACTTT.

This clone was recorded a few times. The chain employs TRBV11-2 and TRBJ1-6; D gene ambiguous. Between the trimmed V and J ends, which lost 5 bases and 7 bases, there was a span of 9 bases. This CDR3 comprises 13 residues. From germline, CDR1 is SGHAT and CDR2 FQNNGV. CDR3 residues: CASSPLGNSPLHF. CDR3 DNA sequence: TGTGCCAGCAGCCCCCTCGGCAATTCACCCCTCCACTTT.

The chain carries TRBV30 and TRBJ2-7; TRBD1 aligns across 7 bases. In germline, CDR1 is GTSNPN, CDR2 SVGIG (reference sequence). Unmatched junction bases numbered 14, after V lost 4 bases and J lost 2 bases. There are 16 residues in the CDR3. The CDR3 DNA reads TGTGCCTGGATAAACCCCGCCGGGACAGCAGCCTACGAGCAGTACTTC. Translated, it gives CAWINPAGTAAYEQYF.

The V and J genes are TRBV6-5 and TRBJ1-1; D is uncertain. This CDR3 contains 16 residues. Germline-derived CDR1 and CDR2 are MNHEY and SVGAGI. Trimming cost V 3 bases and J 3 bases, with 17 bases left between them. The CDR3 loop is CASSYNIKGSDTEAFF. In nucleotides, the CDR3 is TGTGCCAGCAGTTATAATATAAAGGGTTCCGACACTGAAGCTTTCTTT.

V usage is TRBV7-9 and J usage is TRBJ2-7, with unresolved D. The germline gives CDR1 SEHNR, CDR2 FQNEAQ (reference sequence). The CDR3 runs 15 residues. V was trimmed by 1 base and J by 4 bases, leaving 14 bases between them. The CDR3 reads CASSLGPPRDYEQYF. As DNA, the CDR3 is TGTGCCAGCAGCTTAGGTCCGCCAAGAGATTACGAGCAGTACTTC.